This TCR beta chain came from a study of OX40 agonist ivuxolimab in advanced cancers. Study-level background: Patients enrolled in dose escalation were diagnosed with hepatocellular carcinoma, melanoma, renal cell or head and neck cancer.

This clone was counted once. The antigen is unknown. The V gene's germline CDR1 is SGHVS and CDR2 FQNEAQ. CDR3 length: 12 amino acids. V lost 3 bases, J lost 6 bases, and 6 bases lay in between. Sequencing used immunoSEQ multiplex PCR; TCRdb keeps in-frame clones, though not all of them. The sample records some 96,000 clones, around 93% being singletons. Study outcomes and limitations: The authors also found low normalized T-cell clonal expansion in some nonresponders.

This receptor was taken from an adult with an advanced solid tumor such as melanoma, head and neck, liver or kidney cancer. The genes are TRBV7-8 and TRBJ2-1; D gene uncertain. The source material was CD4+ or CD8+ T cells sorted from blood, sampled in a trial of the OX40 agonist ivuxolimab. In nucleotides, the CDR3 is TGTGCCAGCAGCTTCTTAAGCAATGAGCAGTTCTTC. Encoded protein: CASSFLSNEQFF.